This T cell receptor beta chain originates from a study of blood T cell repertoires in COVID-19. Across the study: Samples of COVID-19 (acute and convalescent) were obtained from the United States, Italy and Spain.

Between the trimmed V and J ends, which lost 3 bases and 0 bases, there was a span of 17 bases. The germline gives CDR1 MNHEY, CDR2 SMNVEV (reference sequence). CDR3 length: 17 residues. Methods used by the authors: Estimation of nucleated cell counts relied on the amplification of reference gene primers. Libraries were prepared by immunoSEQ multiplex PCR; TCRdb keeps only in-frame clonotypes and omits some of them. D and trimming come from the DNA, and the V and J calls and clone size come from that table. There are under 35,000 clones in the sample; around 89% occur only once, and approximately 5% lies in the top ten.

This receptor was obtained from a human donor in a cohort sampled during active COVID-19. Sequences were obtained from peripheral blood. The V and J genes are TRBV27 and TRBJ1-1; maybe TRBD1 (5 bases). The DNA for the CDR3 is TGTGCCAGCAGTTTTCTATGGGGCCCCGGAGTGAACACTGAAGCTTTCTTT. Translating gives CASSFLWGPGVNTEAFF.